The following is a T cell receptor (beta chain) sequence with its context. Seattle patient enrollment occurred during active infection, with longitudinal follow-up thereafter. Germline CDR1 reads SNHLY; CDR2 reads FYNNEI. This CDR3 has 15 residues. J gave up 5 bases and V 8 bases, and 15 bases lay outside the gene matches. In the source study's methods: Using reference gene primer amplification, nucleated cell counts were estimated. The assay was immunoSEQ multiplex PCR, and TCRdb's table has in-frame clones only and misses some. The V and J calls and clone size come from that table; D and trimming were worked out from the DNA. Here the sample spans hundreds of thousands of clones, nearly 85% being singletons. The data derive from a study of blood T cell repertoires in COVID-19. Background on the study: From the United States, Italy and Spain came samples of acute and convalescent COVID-19. In each case, the material was cDNA or gDNA derived from T cells, B-cell-depleted T cells, or PBMCs.

The sequenced sample consisted of peripheral blood. The TCR originated in a woman in her 30s with COVID-19, enrolled during active disease. The J gene is TRBJ2-7, the V gene TRBV2, with TRBD1 identical over 7 bases. CDR3 loop: CASHHPGQLFDEQYF. DNA of the CDR3: TGTGCCAGCCATCACCCGGGACAGCTCTTTGACGAGCAGTACTTC.